This TCR beta chain comes out of a study of OX40 agonist ivuxolimab in advanced cancers. On the study more broadly: Those enrolled were approximately 78% male, with a mean age of about 66 years and ages from roughly 20 to 90. Study-level results: In the 0.1 to 3.0 mg/kg range, CD4+ and CD8+ blood T cells had expanded clonally by week 6. Expanded clones tended on average to be more numerous among CD8+ T cells than CD4+.

This table comes from immunoSEQ multiplex PCR, and its TCRdb copy is limited to in-frame clones, with some not included. The table records about 96,000 clones, roughly 88% of them present only once. The CDR3 sequence is 15 residues long. Germline V gene sequence: CDR1 KGHSY, CDR2 FQNENV. Germline trimming cut 0 bases from V and 5 bases from J; bases unmatched to any gene: 5. Patients with autoimmune history or systemic immunosuppression were excluded. A note on this clone: Its antigen is unidentified.

The chain has TRBV16 and TRBJ2-5, with 8 bases aligning to TRBD2. The clonotype was recovered from an adult with an advanced solid tumor such as melanoma, head and neck, liver or kidney cancer. The sequencing here drew on CD4+ or CD8+ T cells sorted from blood, taken in a trial of the OX40 agonist ivuxolimab. CDR3: CASSQSQRERETQYF. CDR3 coding DNA: TGTGCCAGCAGCCAATCCCAGCGGGAGAGGGAGACCCAGTACTTC. The complete variable domain, with remaining parts taken from reference TRBV16 and TRBJ2-5, reads GEEVAQTPKHLVRGEGQKAKLYCAPIKGHSYVFWYQQVLKNEFKFLISFQNENVFDETGMPKERFSAKCLPNSPCSLEIQATKLEDSAVYFCASSQSQRERETQYFGPGTRLLVL.